This T cell receptor beta chain was sequenced in a study of blood T cell repertoires in COVID-19. Whole-study context: In each case, the material was cDNA or gDNA derived from T cells, B-cell-depleted T cells, or PBMCs.

The assay was immunoSEQ multiplex PCR, and TCRdb's table has in-frame clones only and misses some. The sample contains some 360,000 clones, 88% of which appear only once. This sequence originates from a woman in her 30s who had been exposed to COVID-19. Sequencing was performed on PBMCs or T cells enriched from blood (not recorded which).

CDR3 sequence reads: CASSDSTGGNYGYTF. In nucleotides, the CDR3 is TGTGCCAGCTCCGATTCAACAGGGGGGAACTATGGCTACACCTTC. This chain uses TRBV18 with TRBJ1-2, with 8 bases lining up with TRBD1. V lost 6 bases to trimming and J lost 2 bases; unmatched junction nucleotides: 8. Germline V gene lookup returns CDR1 KGHSH and CDR2 LQKENI. The CDR3 extends over 15 amino acids.